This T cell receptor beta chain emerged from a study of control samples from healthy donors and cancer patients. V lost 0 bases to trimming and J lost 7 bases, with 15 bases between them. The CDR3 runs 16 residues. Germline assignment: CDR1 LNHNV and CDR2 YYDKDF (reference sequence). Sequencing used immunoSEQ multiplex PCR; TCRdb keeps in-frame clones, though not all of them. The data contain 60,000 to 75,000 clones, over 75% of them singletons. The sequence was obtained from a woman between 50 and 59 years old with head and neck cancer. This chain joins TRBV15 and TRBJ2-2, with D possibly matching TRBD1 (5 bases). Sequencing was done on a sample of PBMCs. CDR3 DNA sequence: TGTGCCACCAGCAGAGATGCCCAGGGCCCGGGCGGGGAGCTGTTTTTT. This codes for CATSRDAQGPGGELFF.